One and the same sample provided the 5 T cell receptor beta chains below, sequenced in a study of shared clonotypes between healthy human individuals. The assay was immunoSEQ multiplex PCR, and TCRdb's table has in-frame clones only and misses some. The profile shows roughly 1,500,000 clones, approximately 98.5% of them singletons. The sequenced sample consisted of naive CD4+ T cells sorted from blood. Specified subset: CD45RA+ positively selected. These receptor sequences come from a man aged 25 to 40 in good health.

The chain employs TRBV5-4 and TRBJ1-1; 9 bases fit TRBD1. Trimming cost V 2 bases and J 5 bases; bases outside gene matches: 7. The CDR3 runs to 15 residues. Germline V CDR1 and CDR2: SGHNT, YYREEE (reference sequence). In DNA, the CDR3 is TGTGCCAGCAGCTTTGGACAGGGGACGAGGACTGAAGCTTTCTTT. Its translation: CASSFGQGTRTEAFF.

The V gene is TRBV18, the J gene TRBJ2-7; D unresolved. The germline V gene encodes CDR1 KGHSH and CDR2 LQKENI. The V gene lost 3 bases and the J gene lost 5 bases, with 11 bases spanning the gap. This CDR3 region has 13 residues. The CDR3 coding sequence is TGTGCCAGCTCACCCCGAACGGGTCACGAGCAGTACTTC. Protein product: CASSPRTGHEQYF.

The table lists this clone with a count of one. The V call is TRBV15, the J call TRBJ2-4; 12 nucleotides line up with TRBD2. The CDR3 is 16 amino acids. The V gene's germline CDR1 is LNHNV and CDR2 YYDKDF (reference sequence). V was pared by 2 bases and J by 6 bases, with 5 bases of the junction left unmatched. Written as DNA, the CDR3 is TGTGCCACCAGCAGACTAGCGGGAGGGCCGAGAAACATTCAGTACTTC. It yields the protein CATSRLAGGPRNIQYF.

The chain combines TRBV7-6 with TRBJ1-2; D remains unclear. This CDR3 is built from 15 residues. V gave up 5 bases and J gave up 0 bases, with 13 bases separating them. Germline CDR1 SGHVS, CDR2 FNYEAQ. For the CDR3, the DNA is TGTGCCAGCAGCCCCCGGGCGGGAACTAACTATGGCTACACCTTC. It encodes CASSPRAGTNYGYTF. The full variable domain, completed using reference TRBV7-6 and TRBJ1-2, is GAGVSQSPRYKVTKRGQDVALRCDPISGHVSLYWYRQALGQGPEFLTYFNYEAQQDKSGLPNDRFSAERPEGSISTLTIQRTEQRDSAMYRCASSPRAGTNYGYTFGSGTRLTVV.

CDR3 DNA sequence: TGTGCCAGCAGTTATGAGCCGGCAGGGGCCAACGTCCTGACTTTC. This translates into CASSYEPAGANVLTF. V gene TRBV6-5 combines with J gene TRBJ2-6; D gene unclear. Germline CDR1 and CDR2: MNHEY and SVGAGI. The germline V and J ends were trimmed by 3 bases and 4 bases, with 10 bases remaining between them. The CDR3 contains 15 residues.